This record looks at one T cell receptor (beta chain) sequence and its context. Original methodology: Counts of nucleated cells, estimated from reference gene primer amplification, were obtained. Sequencing used immunoSEQ multiplex PCR; TCRdb keeps in-frame clones, though not all of them. V, J and clone size are those of that table, while D and trimming were read from the DNA. The table shows a few hundred thousand clones, with around nine tenths occurring only once. The sample comes from a study of blood T cell repertoires in COVID-19. At the level of the study: Some COVID-19 samples were acute and others convalescent; all came from the United States, Italy and Spain. PBMCs, B-cell-depleted T cells, or T cells provided the cDNA or gDNA that made up the material.

V lost 2 bases and J 5 bases, leaving 4 bases between the germline ends. Germline CDR1 is ENHRY and CDR2 is SYGVKD. The CDR3 runs 12 residues. This clonotype was obtained from a man aged 60-69 years who had recovered from COVID-19. The material sequenced was peripheral blood. The V call is TRBV10-3, the J call TRBJ2-1; no clear D. In DNA form, the CDR3 reads TGTGCCATCAGTGAGGAGAACAATGAGCAGTTCTTC. Translated, it gives CAISEENNEQFF.